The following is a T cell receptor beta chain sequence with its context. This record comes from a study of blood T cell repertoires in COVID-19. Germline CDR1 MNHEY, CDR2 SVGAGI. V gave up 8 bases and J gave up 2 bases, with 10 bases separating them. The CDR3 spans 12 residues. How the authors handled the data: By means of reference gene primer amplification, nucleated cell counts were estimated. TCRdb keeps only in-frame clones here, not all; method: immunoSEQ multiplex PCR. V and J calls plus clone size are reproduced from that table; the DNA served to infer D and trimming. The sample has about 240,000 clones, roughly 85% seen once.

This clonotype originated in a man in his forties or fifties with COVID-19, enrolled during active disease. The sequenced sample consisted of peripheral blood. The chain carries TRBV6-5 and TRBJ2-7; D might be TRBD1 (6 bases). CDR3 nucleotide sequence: TGTGCCAGCGGGACATCGGCCTACGAGCAGTACTTC. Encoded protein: CASGTSAYEQYF.